In its sample, the clone carrying this T cell receptor (beta chain) was seen a few times. Its antigen is not known. These data come from a study of early T cells in non-severe SARS-CoV-2 infection. Study background: Unsorted whole-blood RNA was sequenced in bulk, leaving chains unpaired. Study-level findings and limits: VDJdb matching skewed toward anti-spike CD8 responses, missing private and CD4 specificities.

Researchers attached unique molecular identifiers to individual cDNA molecules. MiXCR, run by TCRdb on the 5' RACE reads, gives a single entry per CDR3 protein. The sample includes just over 95,000 distinct CDR3 sequences, approximately 9.9% of them seen just once. The CDR3 loop spans 15 amino acids. J gave up 8 bases and V 3 bases, and 6 bases lay outside the gene matches. Germline V gene lookup returns CDR1 DFQATT and CDR2 SNEGSKA (reference sequence). The chain employs TRBV20-1 and TRBJ2-3, with 15 bases aligning to TRBD2. The receptor's source is an adult who was a healthcare worker with PCR-confirmed SARS-CoV-2 infection or an uninfected control (not recorded which). Here the sequenced sample was whole blood, taken at baseline. The CDR3 region is CSASKGTSGGSTQYF. CDR3 nucleotide sequence: TGCAGTGCTAGTAAGGGGACTAGCGGGGGGAGTACGCAGTATTTT.